This T cell receptor (beta chain) was observed in a study of cytomegalovirus exposure and HLA in healthy donors. General study results and limits: A reported reduction in N-insertions relative to the 666-donor mean was seen in an Asian-associated ancestry cluster in a later analysis. In an earlier analysis, in approximately 570 donors, most V segments appeared productive either ~87% or ~30% of the time.

Germline-derived CDR1 and CDR2 are SGDLS and YYNGEE. The CDR3 is made up of 14 amino acids. Losses at the gene ends were 0 bases for V and 8 bases for J; bases not matched to a gene: 0. This clone was seen a few times. No antigen is known for it. In the PCR, 60 Vbeta and 13 Jbeta primers were used. Clones were sequenced by immunoSEQ multiplex PCR, and TCRdb holds only the in-frame ones, with some missing. Among around 230,000 clones listed, around 80% were seen once. This chain links TRBV9 with TRBJ2-1; 12 nucleotides line up with TRBD2. This clonotype was sampled from a boy between 10 and 17 years old in good health and CMV-seronegative. The sequenced material came from PBMCs. The CDR3 reads CASSVASGRDEQFF. CDR3 sequence (DNA): TGTGCCAGCAGCGTAGCTAGCGGGAGGGATGAGCAGTTCTTC.